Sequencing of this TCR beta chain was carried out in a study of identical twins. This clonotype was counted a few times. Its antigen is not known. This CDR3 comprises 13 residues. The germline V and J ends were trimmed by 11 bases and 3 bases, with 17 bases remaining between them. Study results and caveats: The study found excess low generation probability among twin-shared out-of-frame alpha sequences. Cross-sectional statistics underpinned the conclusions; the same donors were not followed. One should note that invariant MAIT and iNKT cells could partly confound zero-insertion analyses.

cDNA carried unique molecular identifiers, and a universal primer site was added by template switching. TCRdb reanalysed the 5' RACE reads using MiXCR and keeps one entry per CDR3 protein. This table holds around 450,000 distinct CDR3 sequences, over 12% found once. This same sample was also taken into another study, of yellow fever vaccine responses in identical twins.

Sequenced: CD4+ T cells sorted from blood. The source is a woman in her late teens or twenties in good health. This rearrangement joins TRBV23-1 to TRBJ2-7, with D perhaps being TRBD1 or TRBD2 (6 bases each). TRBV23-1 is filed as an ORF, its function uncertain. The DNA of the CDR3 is TGCGCCCCCGGGGGACATCACGTCTACGAGCAGTACTTC. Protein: CAPGGHHVYEQYF.